The 16 T cell receptor beta chains given below trace back to one sample, sequenced in a study of CD8 T cells in ankylosing spondylitis. These receptors have no identified antigens. In TCRdb, the 5' RACE reads were re-called with MiXCR into one record per CDR3 protein. The profile shows approximately 540,000 distinct CDR3 sequences, roughly 12% of them singletons. Notes on the study in general: A TCR beta motif of several highly homologous variants seemed to mark ankylosing spondylitis blood.

Material: blood, either unsorted or a sorted T cell fraction (not recorded which). Every receptor here comes from a male donor with ankylosing spondylitis.

The chain has TRBV20-1 and TRBJ1-5, with D perhaps matching TRBD1 (5 bases). Trimming left V 0 bases short and J 3 bases short, with 15 bases between. Per the germline V gene, CDR1 is DFQATT and CDR2 is SNEGSKA (reference sequence). CDR3 length: 16 residues. The chain's CDR3 is CSARDLRQTFNQPQHF. The CDR3 nucleotides read TGCAGTGCTAGAGATTTAAGACAGACCTTCAATCAGCCCCAGCATTTT.

The CDR3 bases are TGTGCCAGCAGCTTGGGTAGCGGCCAATACAATGAGCAGTTCTTC. It translates to CASSLGSGQYNEQFF. The gene calls are TRBV7-6 and TRBJ2-1; maybe TRBD2 (6 bases). Trimming took off 3 bases at V and 4 bases at J, with 13 bases between the two ends. Per germline, CDR1 SGHVS and CDR2 FNYEAQ. The CDR3 totals 15 residues.

J is TRBJ2-1 and V is TRBV5-1; 8 bases align to TRBD2. Germline V gene lookup returns CDR1 SGHRS and CDR2 YFSETQ. The CDR3 is 15 amino acids. V lost 8 bases to trimming and J lost 7 bases; unmatched junction nucleotides: 14. The CDR3 DNA is TGCGCCAGTAACCCCGGCGCGGGAGGTATGAATGAGCAGTTCTTC. Its protein is CASNPGAGGMNEQFF.

This clonotype was picked up a small number of times. V is TRBV5-1 and J is TRBJ1-4; the D is unclear. Germline assignment: CDR1 SGHRS and CDR2 YFSETQ. The V and J ends lost 4 bases and 0 bases respectively, with 10 bases between them. CDR3 length: 15 amino acids. The CDR3 DNA reads TGCGCCAGCAGCAGCATGAAATCAACTAATGAAAAACTGTTTTTT. It yields the protein CASSSMKSTNEKLFF. Full variable domain (remainder filled in from reference TRBV5-1 and TRBJ1-4): KAGVTQTPRYLIKTRGQQVTLSCSPISGHRSVSWYQQTPGQGLQFLFEYFSETQRNKGNFPGRFSGRQFSNSRSEMNVSTLELGDSALYLCASSSMKSTNEKLFFGSGTQLSVL.

This clonotype occurred a few times. The chain has TRBV18 and TRBJ1-1, with D unclear. There are 14 residues in the CDR3. Germline lookup yields CDR1 KGHSH and CDR2 LQKENI. V lost 2 bases to trimming and J lost 1 base, with 8 bases between them. CDR3 region: CASSPTVWNTEAFF. The CDR3 DNA reads as TGTGCCAGCTCACCAACAGTCTGGAACACTGAAGCTTTCTTT.

The chain joins TRBV7-6 to TRBJ2-3; 7 nucleotides line up with TRBD2. The CDR3 extends over 14 amino acids. J gave up 6 bases and V 7 bases, and 10 bases lay outside the gene matches. Looked up from germline, CDR1 is SGHVS and CDR2 is FNYEAQ. As DNA, the CDR3 is TGTGCCAGCACGCTAGGCGGGAGATATGATACGCAGTATTTT. It specifies CASTLGGRYDTQYF.

This clonotype was seen at least ten times. J is TRBJ2-3 and V is TRBV4-2, with 11 nucleotides matching TRBD2. Germline V gene sequence: CDR1 LGHNA, CDR2 YNFKEQ. Trimming took 4 bases from V and 0 from J; bases not matched to a gene: 6. The CDR3 length is 17 residues. Here the CDR3 reads CASSPGLAGLSTDTQYF. DNA of the CDR3: TGTGCCAGCAGCCCTGGACTAGCGGGCCTTAGCACAGATACGCAGTATTTT.

This clonotype was found a few times. This chain links TRBV12-3 or TRBV12-4 with TRBJ1-5; 7 bases map to TRBD1. The CDR3 consists of 15 residues. V lost 6 bases, J lost 0 bases, and 5 bases stayed unmatched. CDR3 protein: CASRNRGLSNQPQHF. CDR3 coding DNA: TGTGCCAGCAGAAACAGGGGACTTAGCAATCAGCCCCAGCATTTT.

This clonotype was detected ten times or more. The chain has TRBV7-2 and TRBJ2-7; D is uncertain. Germline CDR1 is SGHTA and CDR2 is FQGNSA. The CDR3 length is 13 residues. The V gene lost 3 bases and the J gene lost 0 bases, with 6 bases spanning the gap. CDR3 amino acids: CASSLSSSYEQYF. The CDR3 DNA is TGTGCCAGCAGCTTGTCTAGCTCCTACGAGCAGTACTTC.

This chain connects TRBV29-1 to TRBJ2-2; the match to TRBD1 covers 10 bases. CDR3 length equals 14 residues. The V gene end was trimmed by 7 bases and the J gene end by 3 bases; junction bases not matched to a gene: 5. The germline gives CDR1 SQVTM, CDR2 ANQGSEA. The CDR3 region has the DNA TGCAGCGCCGCCGGGACAGGGGACACCGGGGAGCTGTTTTTT. Amino acids: CSAAGTGDTGELFF.

This clonotype occurred many times. The gene calls are TRBV5-1 and TRBJ2-1; 7 bases are a match to TRBD1. The CDR3 contains 17 residues. The V segment lost 3 bases and the J segment 5 bases; nucleotides outside the gene matches: 14. In germline, CDR1 is SGHRS, CDR2 YFSETQ. The CDR3 loop is CASSSPTGSRVDNEQFF. DNA of the CDR3: TGCGCCAGCAGCTCACCGACAGGGTCCCGAGTTGACAATGAGCAGTTCTTC.

This clonotype has only a few counts. V usage is TRBV20-1 and J usage is TRBJ1-3; D unclear. Germline V CDR1 and CDR2: DFQATT, SNEGSKA (reference sequence). V was shortened by 3 bases and J by 0 bases, with 9 bases between the two germline ends. The CDR3 sequence is 14 residues long. The CDR3 bases are TGCAGTGCTAGTGGCTACAACTCTGGAAACACCATATATTTT. It encodes CSASGYNSGNTIYF.

This clonotype was counted a few times. The chain uses TRBV18 and TRBJ2-2; possibly TRBD1 for D (5 bases). The CDR3 consists of 15 residues. CDR1 is KGHSH and CDR2 is LQKENI in the germline V gene. Between the trimmed V and J ends, which lost 3 bases and 2 bases, there was a span of 10 bases. The CDR3 protein is CASSPKRGNTGELFF. DNA for the CDR3: TGTGCCAGCTCACCTAAAAGGGGAAACACCGGGGAGCTGTTTTTT.

J is TRBJ1-5 and V is TRBV12-3 or TRBV12-4; 8 nucleotides align to TRBD1. Unmatched junction bases numbered 11, after V lost 6 bases and J lost 7 bases. CDR3 size: 15 residues. The CDR3 nucleotides are TGTGCCAGCAGCCGTCCGGCCAGGGGGCACCAGCCCCAGCATTTT. Its protein product is CASSRPARGHQPQHF.

J is TRBJ1-6 and V is TRBV7-9, with D uncertain. Germline CDR1 is SEHNR and CDR2 is FQNEAQ (reference sequence). The V and J ends lost 1 base and 10 bases respectively, with 8 bases between them. The CDR3 consists of 13 residues. CDR3 bases: TGTGCCAGCAGCTTAGAGGAAGACTCACCCCTCCACTTT. This codes for CASSLEEDSPLHF.

This clonotype was seen a few times. The chain carries TRBV27 and TRBJ1-5; D may be TRBD1 (6 bases). Germline-derived CDR1 and CDR2 are MNHEY and SMNVEV (reference sequence). This CDR3 comprises 15 residues. V dropped 5 bases and J dropped 1 base, with 12 bases sitting between them. The CDR3 is CASSTRTASNQPQHF. CDR3 in DNA: TGTGCCAGCAGTACTAGGACAGCAAGCAATCAGCCCCAGCATTTT.